Included here is one T cell receptor beta chain sequence, with context. This sample is drawn from a study of blood T cell repertoires in COVID-19. For the study at large: Sample material is recorded as cDNA or gDNA derived from T cells, B-cell-depleted T cells, or PBMCs.

The CDR3 covers 15 residues. The V gene end was trimmed by 6 bases and the J gene end by 4 bases; junction bases not matched to a gene: 6. Germline V gives CDR1 MGHRA, CDR2 YSYEKL. The method was immunoSEQ multiplex PCR; TCRdb's version includes in-frame clones alone and lacks a portion of them. The table records over 120,000 clones, 88% of them present only once. Input material: peripheral blood. This clonotype was obtained from a man between 70 and 80 years old with acute or convalescent COVID-19. The rearrangement uses TRBV4-1 and TRBJ1-4; 9 bases match TRBD1. This chain's CDR3 is CASSRTGGVNEKLFF. The CDR3 DNA is TGCGCCAGCAGTCGCACAGGGGGCGTTAATGAAAAACTGTTTTTT.